This T cell receptor (beta chain) was documented in a study of blood T cells in healthy people across ages. Many counts were recorded for this clonotype. Trimming took 7 bases from V and 4 from J; bases not matched to a gene: 9. The CDR3 is 15 amino acids. Germline assignment: CDR1 MNHNY and CDR2 SVGAGI (reference sequence). Through a sample-barcoded 5' primer and a J-beta primer mix, a second PCR was run for roughly 7 to 11 cycles. TCRdb redid the calling of the 5' RACE reads with MiXCR, one entry per CDR3 protein. The sample records about 840,000 distinct CDR3 sequences, about 28% being singletons. In terms of origin and age, donors were healthy Caucasian individuals from Russia aged about 6 to 90. These same records also appear under a second study, on T cells of mothers and their children.

This clonotype originated in a woman aged 40-49 years in good health. What was sequenced was blood. J is TRBJ1-2 and V is TRBV6-6, with 10 bases fitting TRBD1. The CDR3 nucleotides are TGTGCCAGCAATACGGGACAGGGGACTGGCTATGGCTACACCTTC. Its translation: CASNTGQGTGYGYTF.